Following are 24 T cell receptor beta chains from one sample sequenced in a study of patients and donors after allogeneic stem cell transplantation. TCRdb called the RT-PCR reads again in MiXCR, with one record for every CDR3 protein. The table includes roughly 880,000 distinct CDR3 sequences, around 17% detected once. The sample consisted of blood, either unsorted or a sorted T cell fraction (not recorded which). The receptor set was obtained from a human donor who was either an allogeneic HSCT recipient or a stem cell or donor lymphocyte infusion donor (not recorded which). It is not recorded whose cells these are; they may come from a transplant donor.

This clonotype has ten or more counts. The J gene is TRBJ2-1, the V gene TRBV12-3 or TRBV12-4, with TRBD2 matching over 8 bases. CDR3 size: 17 residues. V shed 4 bases and J 3 bases; nucleotides not matched to a gene: 11. CDR3 region: CASSSARGLGFYNEQFF. Written as DNA, the CDR3 is TGTGCCAGCAGTTCAGCCCGGGGACTAGGTTTCTACAATGAGCAGTTCTTC.

The table lists this clonotype with a few counts. The chain is built from TRBV29-1 and TRBJ2-3, with D perhaps assigned TRBD1 or TRBD2 (5 bases each). V lost 2 bases, J lost 4 bases, and 19 bases lay in between. From germline, CDR1 is SQVTM and CDR2 ANQGSEA. This CDR3 spans 16 amino acids. DNA for the CDR3: TGCAGCGTTGAAAACCCGGGACCACGTCGGGCAGATACGCAGTATTTT. It is translated as CSVENPGPRRADTQYF.

V and J are TRBV10-3 and TRBJ1-3; TRBD1 is a possible D gene (6 bases). The CDR3 sequence is 16 residues long. V lost 8 bases to trimming and J lost 4 bases, with 21 bases between them. CDR1 is ENHRY and CDR2 is SYGVKD in the germline V gene. Here the CDR3 reads CAISSHREIAGNTIYF. In nucleotides, the CDR3 is TGTGCCATCTCGAGCCACAGGGAAATTGCAGGAAACACCATATATTTT.

The rearrangement joins TRBV9 to TRBJ1-5; 8 bases line up with TRBD1. Looked up from germline, CDR1 is SGDLS and CDR2 is YYNGEE. Unmatched junction bases numbered 5, after V lost 4 bases and J lost 5 bases. The CDR3 sequence is 14 residues long. The DNA for the CDR3 is TGTGCCAGCAGCCTGGACAGGGCGGATCAGCCCCAGCATTTT. Amino acid sequence: CASSLDRADQPQHF.

This clonotype has only a few counts. The CDR3 is CASSTRIRGNGNTIYF. The CDR3 DNA reads TGTGCCAGTAGTACCAGAATTCGGGGGAACGGAAACACCATATATTTT. The rearrangement uses TRBV19 and TRBJ1-3, with TRBD1 as a possible D gene (5 bases). Germline assignment: CDR1 LNHDA and CDR2 SQIVND (reference sequence). This CDR3 region has 16 residues. V was pared by 4 bases and J by 4 bases, with 17 bases between. Using reference TRBV19 and TRBJ1-3 for the parts outside the CDR3, the full variable domain is DGGITQSPKYLFRKEGQNVTLSCEQNLNHDAMYWYRQDPGQGLRLIYYSQIVNDFQKGDIAEGYSVSREKKESFPLTVTSAQKNPTAFYLCASSTRIRGNGNTIYFGEGSWLTVV.

The sample holds a few counts of this clonotype. The CDR3 protein is CASSLEGGQQETQYF. The CDR3 nucleotides read TGTGCCAGCAGCTTAGAAGGAGGGCAGCAAGAGACCCAGTACTTC. The rearrangement links TRBV11-3 to TRBJ2-5; TRBD2 might be the D (6 bases). Germline V gives CDR1 SGHNT, CDR2 YENEEA. V shed 0 bases and J shed 2 bases, with 10 bases lying between them. The CDR3 extends over 15 amino acids.

This clonotype has more than one count but fewer than ten. V is TRBV7-3 and J is TRBJ1-2; 9 bases line up with TRBD1. The V and J ends lost 6 bases and 0 bases, in that order; junction bases with no gene match: 14. Germline V gene data show CDR1 as SGHTA and CDR2 as FQGTGA. There are 18 residues in the CDR3. The CDR3 is CASRNLRDRASTNYGYTF. The CDR3 region has the DNA TGTGCCAGCAGAAATCTCCGGGACAGGGCATCTACTAACTATGGCTACACCTTC.

The chain is built from TRBV6-2 or TRBV6-3 and TRBJ2-7; no definite D call. V was trimmed by 5 bases and J by 6 bases, leaving 11 bases between them. The CDR3 runs 12 residues. The germline CDR1 and CDR2 sequences are MNHEY and SVGEGT. CDR3 in amino acids: CASSQSIGEQYF. CDR3 DNA sequence: TGTGCCAGCAGTCAAAGTATTGGCGAGCAGTACTTC.

This clonotype was seen only a few times. The chain recombines TRBV9 with TRBJ2-5; 11 nucleotides line up with TRBD2. Germline assignment: CDR1 SGDLS and CDR2 YYNGEE. The ends lost 2 bases at V and 2 bases at J; junction bases unmatched: 2. CDR3 size: 15 residues. For the CDR3, the DNA is TGTGCCAGCAGCGTTTCTAGCGGGGGGCAAGAGACCCAGTACTTC. It translates to CASSVSSGGQETQYF. The whole variable domain, remainder taken from reference TRBV9 and TRBJ2-5, is DSGVTQTPKHLITATGQRVTLRCSPRSGDLSVYWYQQSLDQGLQFLIQYYNGEERAKGNILERFSAQQFPDLHSELNLSSLELGDSALYFCASSVSSGGQETQYFGPGTRLLVL.

This clonotype was detected only a few times. This chain links TRBV20-1 with TRBJ1-2; no reliable D call. This CDR3 is built from 14 residues. Germline V gene lookup returns CDR1 DFQATT and CDR2 SNEGSKA (reference sequence). V lost 6 bases, J lost 0 bases, and 14 bases lay in between. The CDR3 DNA reads as TGCAGTGCAAAGACCTCAGTGGCTAACTATGGCTACACCTTC. Protein sequence: CSAKTSVANYGYTF.

In this sample, this clonotype turned up many times. CDR3 sequence reads: CASSLGTGRYQPQHF. The CDR3 nucleotides read TGCGCCAGCAGCTTGGGGACAGGGCGATACCAGCCCCAGCATTTT. V gene TRBV5-1 combines with J gene TRBJ1-5; 8 bases match TRBD1. The ends lost 0 bases at V and 7 bases at J; junction bases unmatched: 6. CDR3 length: 15 amino acids. Germline CDR1 SGHRS, CDR2 YFSETQ.

In DNA, the CDR3 is TGTGCCAGCAGCTTAGGGAGTGCGGGTCCTTCTCCGTATTTT. Translating gives CASSLGSAGPSPYF. The chain couples TRBV7-2 to TRBJ2-3; D is possibly TRBD2 (5 bases). This CDR3 region has 14 residues. Deletions cut 1 base from V and 14 bases from J, with 19 bases between. Germline-derived CDR1 and CDR2 are SGHTA and FQGNSA.

There are a few counts of this clonotype. This sequence joins TRBV7-6 and TRBJ2-7; D uncertain. V was pared by 5 bases and J by 0 bases, with 11 bases between. CDR1 is SGHVS, CDR2 FNYEAQ, per germline. The CDR3 contains 14 residues. The CDR3 spells CASSPRHFSYEQYF. The CDR3 DNA sequence: TGTGCCAGCAGCCCCCGACACTTCTCCTACGAGCAGTACTTC.

The genes are TRBV6-5 and TRBJ1-2; 9 bases align to TRBD1. CDR3 length equals 14 residues. Germline-derived CDR1 and CDR2 are MNHEY and SVGAGI. With V trimmed by 10 bases and J by 8 bases, 14 bases remained unmatched. The CDR3: CANRYSRDRAGYTF. The DNA for the CDR3 is TGTGCCAACAGATACTCCCGGGACAGGGCCGGCTACACCTTC.

J is TRBJ2-1 and V is TRBV5-1, with no clear D. Germline V gene sequence: CDR1 SGHRS, CDR2 YFSETQ. The CDR3 has 16 amino acids. V was trimmed by 1 base and J by 0 bases, leaving 11 bases between them. CDR3 in amino acids: CASSLKGSRSYNEQFF. CDR3 DNA sequence: TGCGCCAGCAGCTTGAAGGGCAGCCGCTCCTACAATGAGCAGTTCTTC.

This clonotype was seen more than once but under ten times. The chain has TRBV28 and TRBJ2-7; D gene ambiguous. The CDR3 loop spans 15 amino acids. Trimming took 5 bases from V and 4 from J, leaving 18 bases between them. Germline CDR1 and CDR2: MDHEN and SYDVKM. The CDR3 DNA follows: TGTGCCAGCAGTCCGACGGACGGATACCAATACGAGCAGTACTTC. Translated: CASSPTDGYQYEQYF.

V and J are TRBV19 and TRBJ1-1; D uncertain. The germline V and J ends were trimmed by 5 bases and 7 bases, with 14 bases remaining between them. CDR1 and CDR2 (germline): LNHDA, SQIVND (reference sequence). The CDR3 has 13 amino acids. CDR3 nucleotides: TGTGCCAGTAGTCCCGGCTCTAGGAGTGAAGCTTTCTTT. It codes for CASSPGSRSEAFF.

The rearrangement links TRBV7-9 to TRBJ2-1; 13 nucleotides line up with TRBD2. Trimming at V came to 5 bases and at J to 12 bases, leaving 4 bases not matched to a gene. The CDR3 is 13 amino acids. Germline CDR1 SEHNR, CDR2 FQNEAQ (reference sequence). The DNA for the CDR3 is TGTGCCAGCAGCCCGGGACTAGCGGGGTTGCAGTTCTTC. This codes for CASSPGLAGLQFF.

The CDR3 reads CASTKGLGLAEYF. In DNA form, the CDR3 reads TGTGCCAGCACTAAGGGTTTGGGGCTAGCGGAGTACTTC. The chain combines TRBV28 with TRBJ2-7, with 7 bases identical to TRBD2. CDR1 and CDR2 from the germline V gene are MDHEN and SYDVKM. The CDR3 loop spans 13 amino acids. V gave up 7 bases and J gave up 11 bases; unmatched junction bases: 14.

The J gene is TRBJ2-3, the V gene TRBV12-3 or TRBV12-4; no clear D gene. Trimming shortened V by 3 bases and J by 6 bases, and 19 bases separated the two germline ends. The CDR3 extends over 16 amino acids. The CDR3 bases are TGTGCCAGCAGTTTTGATGGGGTCTCACTCCGGGATACGCAGTATTTT. Protein: CASSFDGVSLRDTQYF.

The chain is built from TRBV5-1 and TRBJ2-7; possibly TRBD2 for D (5 bases). Trimming cost V 4 bases and J 3 bases, with 14 bases left between them. CDR3 length equals 14 residues. CDR1 and CDR2 from the germline V gene are SGHRS and YFSETQ. CDR3 bases: TGCGCCAGCAGCCCTGGAGGCCCACTCTACGAGCAGTACTTC. This translates into CASSPGGPLYEQYF.

This chain joins TRBV30 and TRBJ1-1; 8 nucleotides match TRBD1. Unmatched junction bases numbered 3, after V lost 5 bases and J lost 4 bases. Germline-derived CDR1 and CDR2 are GTSNPN and SVGIG (reference sequence). CDR3 size: 12 residues. Here the CDR3 DNA reads TGTGCCTGGGGACAGGGTGGCACTGAAGCTTTCTTT. Translating gives CAWGQGGTEAFF.

V is TRBV7-2 and J is TRBJ2-2; D possibly corresponds to TRBD1 (5 bases). Germline CDR1 is SGHTA and CDR2 is FQGNSA. The V and J ends lost 2 bases and 7 bases respectively, with 11 bases between them. The CDR3 runs 14 residues. CDR3: CASSLTAGYGELFF. In DNA form, the CDR3 reads TGTGCCAGCAGCTTAACGGCAGGGTACGGGGAGCTGTTTTTT. Based on the CDR3 plus reference TRBV7-2 and TRBJ2-2, the full variable domain is GAGVSQSPSNKVTEKGKDVELRCDPISGHTALYWYRQSLGQGLEFLIYFQGNSAPDKSGLPSDRFSAERTGGSVSTLTIQRTQQEDSAVYLCASSLTAGYGELFFGEGSRLTVL.

This clonotype turned up a few times. The chain uses TRBV18 and TRBJ2-1; a weak D match, TRBD2 (6 bases). Trimming removed 0 bases at V and 3 bases at J, with 18 bases between. The CDR3 is 18 residues long. Germline V lookup: CDR1 KGHSH, CDR2 LQKENI. In DNA, the CDR3 is TGTGCCAGCTCACCACCGAGTTTACCCGGGAGACACTACAATGAGCAGTTCTTC. This encodes CASSPPSLPGRHYNEQFF.